This T cell receptor beta chain was observed in a study of T cell responses to AZD1222 COVID-19 vaccine. CDR3 length: 15 residues. V was pared by 6 bases and J by 4 bases, with 18 bases between. Germline V lookup: CDR1 KGHSH, CDR2 LQKENI. General observations from the study: The donor group comprised mostly white British people and more females; the analysis possibly underestimated clonal diversity. After the peak T cell response, and only then, were repertoires sampled. Researchers report vaccine-associated CD4 TCRs spanning spike, with dominance at 160-218 and 743-854.

Only in-frame clones appear in the TCRdb table, and some are missing; sequencing was by immunoSEQ multiplex PCR. The sample holds 150,000 to 200,000 clones, just under 95% seen once. Concerning this clone itself: Its cognate antigen is unknown.

The gene calls are TRBV18 and TRBJ1-1, with a tentative D call TRBD1 (5 bases). Sequenced here: peripheral blood, sampled on day 0 of AZD1222 vaccination. This receptor was identified in an adult in good health. CDR3: CASSLRPEGSTEAFF. The DNA for the CDR3 is TGTGCCAGCTCCCTACGGCCTGAGGGGTCCACTGAAGCTTTCTTT.